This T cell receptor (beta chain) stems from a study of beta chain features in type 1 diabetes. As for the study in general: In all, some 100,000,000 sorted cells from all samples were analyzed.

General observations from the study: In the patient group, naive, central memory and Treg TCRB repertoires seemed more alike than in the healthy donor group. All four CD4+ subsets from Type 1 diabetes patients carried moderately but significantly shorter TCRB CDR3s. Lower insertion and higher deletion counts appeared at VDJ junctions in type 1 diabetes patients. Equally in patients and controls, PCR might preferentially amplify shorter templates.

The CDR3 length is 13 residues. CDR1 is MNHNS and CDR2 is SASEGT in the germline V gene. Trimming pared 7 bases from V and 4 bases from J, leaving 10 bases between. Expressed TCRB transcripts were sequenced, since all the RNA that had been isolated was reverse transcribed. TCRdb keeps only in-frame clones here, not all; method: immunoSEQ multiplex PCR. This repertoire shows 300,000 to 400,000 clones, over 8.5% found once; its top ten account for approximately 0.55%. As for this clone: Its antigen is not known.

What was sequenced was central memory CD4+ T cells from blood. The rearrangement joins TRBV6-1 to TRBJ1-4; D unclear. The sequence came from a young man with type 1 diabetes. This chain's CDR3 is CASNDDLNEKLFF. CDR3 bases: TGTGCCAGCAACGACGACCTTAATGAAAAACTGTTTTTT.